One sample yielded the 2 T cell receptor beta chains listed below, sequenced in a study of CD8 T cells in ankylosing spondylitis. From the 5' RACE reads, TCRdb called clonotypes with MiXCR, one entry per CDR3 protein. The sample holds 340,000 or so distinct CDR3 sequences; about 15% are singletons and the top ten take about 1%. The sequenced sample consisted of blood, either unsorted or a sorted T cell fraction (not recorded which). These receptors were obtained from a male donor with ankylosing spondylitis or in good health (not recorded which).

This clonotype was observed a few times. The chain is built from TRBV12-3 or TRBV12-4 and TRBJ2-7; 9 positions agree with TRBD1. V was clipped by 1 base and J by 3 bases; unmatched bases: 4. CDR3 length: 15 residues. For the CDR3, the DNA is TGTGCCAGCAGTTTAGTGGGGACAGGGAGCTACGAGCAGTACTTC. The encoded protein is CASSLVGTGSYEQYF.

V and J are TRBV6-5 and TRBJ2-3; perhaps TRBD2 as D (5 bases). The CDR3 is 16 residues long. Germline CDR1 reads MNHEY; CDR2 reads SVGAGI. The V and J ends lost 0 bases and 7 bases respectively, with 17 bases between them. This CDR3 is CASSYSPPASGNTQYF. CDR3 DNA: TGTGCCAGCAGTTACTCCCCACCCGCGTCGGGAAATACGCAGTATTTT.